The 31 T cell receptor beta chains presented below share a single source sample, sequenced in a study of T cell repertoires in cytomegalovirus infection. Antigens for these TCRs are unknown. TCRdb fed the reads into MiXCR, producing one record per CDR3 protein. The sample records roughly 220,000 distinct CDR3 sequences, roughly 34% being singletons. Sequenced material: CD8+ T cells from cultured PBMCs, taken from culture after CMV antigen stimulation. These receptors were taken from a human donor in good health (CMV status not recorded). Some clones in this sample may be carry-over from other donors' samples.

This clonotype was counted ten times or more. This chain links TRBV7-2 with TRBJ1-5; 7 nucleotides align to TRBD1. Germline trimming cut 2 bases from V and 6 bases from J; bases unmatched to any gene: 7. The CDR3 covers 15 residues. Germline loops: CDR1 SGHTA, CDR2 FQGNSA. The CDR3 DNA reads TGTGCCAGCAGCTTACTCAGACAGGGACCTCAGCCCCAGCATTTT. Protein: CASSLLRQGPQPQHF.

V gene TRBV5-6 combines with J gene TRBJ1-2; no firm D call. The CDR3 sequence is 14 residues long. With 0 bases removed from V and 3 bases from J, the gap between germline ends came to 9 bases. Germline-derived CDR1 and CDR2 are SGHDT and YYEEEE. CDR3 bases: TGTGCCAGCAGCTTGGCCCAGGTTTACTATGGCTACACCTTC. This sequence encodes CASSLAQVYYGYTF.

The rearrangement links TRBV7-9 to TRBJ2-7, with 8 bases aligning to TRBD1. The CDR3 loop spans 14 amino acids. Trimming removed 5 bases from V and 3 bases from J; junction bases left unmatched: 6. CDR1 and CDR2 (germline): SEHNR, FQNEAQ (reference sequence). The CDR3 loop is CASSGGTGVYEQYF. In DNA form, the CDR3 reads TGTGCCAGCAGCGGCGGGACAGGAGTCTACGAGCAGTACTTC.

The J gene is TRBJ2-5, the V gene TRBV5-6, with 7 nucleotides matching TRBD1. This CDR3 spans 14 amino acids. Germline V gene data show CDR1 as SGHDT and CDR2 as YYEEEE. V dropped 5 bases and J dropped 4; count of bases not matched to a gene: 8. CDR3 nucleotides: TGTGCCAGCAGTCAGGACAGGCAACGAGAGACCCAGTACTTC. Translated, it gives CASSQDRQRETQYF.

The chain employs TRBV4-2 and TRBJ1-2, with TRBD1 matching over 7 bases. V gave up 0 bases and J gave up 6 bases; unmatched junction bases: 4. Germline-derived CDR1 and CDR2 are LGHNA and YNFKEQ. The CDR3 has 14 amino acids. The CDR3 loop is CASSQEDRKNGYTF. The CDR3 DNA reads TGTGCCAGCAGCCAAGAGGACAGGAAGAATGGCTACACCTTC.

The J gene is TRBJ1-3, the V gene TRBV7-8; D ambiguous. In germline, CDR1 is SGHVS, CDR2 FQNEAQ. CDR3 length equals 18 residues. V was shortened by 5 bases and J by 5 bases, with 25 bases between the two germline ends. This chain's CDR3 is CASSARVGGGLNRNTIYF. CDR3 DNA sequence: TGTGCCAGCAGCGCTAGAGTGGGCGGCGGCTTAAATAGAAACACCATATATTTT. The whole variable domain, remainder taken from reference TRBV7-8 and TRBJ1-3, is GAGVSQSPRYKVAKRGQDVALRCDPISGHVSLFWYQQALGQGPEFLTYFQNEAQLDKSGLPSDRFFAERPEGSVSTLKIQRTQQEDSAVYLCASSARVGGGLNRNTIYFGEGSWLTVV.

This clonotype was counted between two and nine times. The V gene is TRBV4-1, the J gene TRBJ2-1, with TRBD2 identical over 8 bases. CDR3 length: 14 amino acids. V was pared by 3 bases and J by 7 bases, with 5 bases of the junction left unmatched. Germline CDR1 and CDR2: MGHRA and YSYEKL. The CDR3 DNA reads as TGCGCCAGCAGCCAGGGCCCGGGGGGGAATGAGCAGTTCTTC. As protein: CASSQGPGGNEQFF.

This clonotype was seen only once. The V and J genes are TRBV3-1 and TRBJ1-2, with D maybe TRBD1 (5 bases). Between the trimmed V and J ends, which lost 1 base and 7 bases, there was a span of 10 bases. CDR3 length: 13 residues. The germline CDR1 and CDR2 sequences are LGHDT and YNNKEL (reference sequence). The CDR3 DNA is TGTGCCAGCAGCCAAGGGGGCTTGGGTGGCTACACCTTC. Translating it yields CASSQGGLGGYTF.

This chain connects TRBV2 to TRBJ2-3, with D perhaps matching TRBD1 or TRBD2 (5 bases each). The V end lost 8 bases, the J end lost 5 bases, and 17 bases lay between the germline ends. Per the germline V gene, CDR1 is SNHLY and CDR2 is FYNNEI. The CDR3 totals 14 residues. The DNA for the CDR3 is TGTGCCAGCCCCGAGGGGCTGATGGGAGATACGCAGTATTTT. Residues: CASPEGLMGDTQYF.

The chain is built from TRBV19 and TRBJ1-2; weak D call: TRBD1 (6 bases). This CDR3 comprises 14 residues. Germline-derived CDR1 and CDR2 are LNHDA and SQIVND (reference sequence). Trimming removed 3 bases at V and 4 bases at J, with 12 bases between. CDR3 loop: CASSINGQIYGYTF. The CDR3, as DNA: TGTGCCAGTAGTATTAACGGACAGATCTATGGCTACACCTTC.

The rearrangement uses TRBV7-6 and TRBJ2-2; a possible D gene is TRBD2 (5 bases). V was trimmed by 2 bases and J by 1 base, leaving 14 bases between them. The CDR3 is 17 amino acids. From germline, CDR1 is SGHVS and CDR2 FNYEAQ. CDR3 nucleotides: TGTGCCAGCAGCTTAACCGGGGTGGGATTGAACACCGGGGAGCTGTTTTTT. Translating gives CASSLTGVGLNTGELFF.

This clonotype occurred a few times. The chain recombines TRBV27 with TRBJ2-7; weak D call: TRBD2 (6 bases). CDR3 size: 14 residues. The V gene's germline CDR1 is MNHEY and CDR2 SMNVEV (reference sequence). Between the trimmed V and J ends, which lost 5 bases and 3 bases, there was a span of 14 bases. The CDR3 DNA reads as TGTGCCAGCAGTAGATCCGGGACTTTCTACGAGCAGTACTTC. Translation: CASSRSGTFYEQYF.

This clonotype was picked up a small number of times. J is TRBJ2-4 and V is TRBV28, with TRBD2 matching over 8 bases. Germline values: CDR1 MDHEN, CDR2 SYDVKM. The V segment lost 6 bases and the J segment 6 bases; nucleotides outside the gene matches: 13. CDR3 size: 16 residues. Here the CDR3 DNA reads TGTGCCAGCAGCCGCCGTCGGGGGGGGTCGAGAAACATTCAGTACTTC. It is translated as CASSRRRGGSRNIQYF. The full variable domain, completed using reference TRBV28 and TRBJ2-4, is DVKVTQSSRYLVKRTGEKVFLECVQDMDHENMFWYRQDPGLGLRLIYFSYDVKMKEKGDIPEGYSVSREKKERFSLILESASTNQTSMYLCASSRRRGGSRNIQYFGAGTRLSVL.

This chain connects TRBV12-3 or TRBV12-4 to TRBJ2-1; TRBD2 agrees at 9 bases. The CDR3 has 15 amino acids. Trimming cost V 6 bases and J 2 bases; bases outside gene matches: 5. CDR3 in DNA: TGTGCCAGCAGCCCCATAGCGGGAGCCTACAATGAGCAGTTCTTC. Amino acid sequence: CASSPIAGAYNEQFF.

The chain employs TRBV11-2 and TRBJ2-3, with D possibly matching TRBD2 (6 bases). There are 15 residues in the CDR3. Trimming stripped 4 bases from V and 3 bases from J, with 14 bases between. Germline V gives CDR1 SGHAT, CDR2 FQNNGV. CDR3 in amino acids: CASSYAGRRTDTQYF. CDR3 sequence (DNA): TGTGCCAGCAGCTACGCGGGAAGACGGACAGATACGCAGTATTTT. Supplemented by reference TRBV11-2 and TRBJ2-3, the full variable domain reads EAGVAQSPRYKIIEKRQSVAFWCNPISGHATLYWYQQILGQGPKLLIQFQNNGVVDDSQLPKDRFSAERLKGVDSTLKIQPAKLEDSAVYLCASSYAGRRTDTQYFGPGTRLTVL.

V gene TRBV7-2 combines with J gene TRBJ1-5; D not resolved. This CDR3 is 15 amino acids long. Germline lookup yields CDR1 SGHTA and CDR2 FQGNSA. V was pared by 0 bases and J by 5 bases, with 11 bases between. Here the CDR3 reads CASSLALAGYQPQHF. The CDR3 DNA sequence: TGTGCCAGCAGCTTAGCGTTGGCAGGCTATCAGCCCCAGCATTTT.

The V call is TRBV19, the J call TRBJ2-2, with no clear D. Per the germline V gene, CDR1 is LNHDA and CDR2 is SQIVND (reference sequence). The CDR3 is 16 residues long. Trimming removed 7 bases at V and 4 bases at J, with 19 bases between. CDR3 sequence (DNA): TGTGCCAGTAAGTGGAGTGCAGGCCGGACCACCGGGGAGCTGTTTTTT. This sequence encodes CASKWSAGRTTGELFF.

The V call is TRBV20-1, the J call TRBJ1-2, with D unresolved. CDR1 DFQATT and CDR2 SNEGSKA come from the germline V gene (reference sequence). V was pared by 0 bases and J by 3 bases, with 14 bases between. This CDR3 has 15 amino acids. CDR3 DNA sequence: TGCAGTGCTAGAGATCCTACTGCTCGGGACTATGGCTACACCTTC. Its protein product is CSARDPTARDYGYTF.

As concerns this clonotype: The junction departs from the called germline gene at one end, perhaps through a read error. This rearrangement joins TRBV27 to TRBJ1-1; perhaps TRBD1 as D (6 bases). Germline assignment: CDR1 MNHEY and CDR2 SMNVEV (reference sequence). The CDR3 contains 15 residues. The CDR3 sequence: CARSLSASGDIEAFF. The CDR3 coding sequence is TGTGCCAGAAGTTTATCGGCATCCGGGGACATTGAAGCTTTCTTT.

This clonotype has a single count. The V gene is TRBV3-1, the J gene TRBJ2-3; 8 bases are a match to TRBD2. The V gene's germline CDR1 is LGHDT and CDR2 YNNKEL (reference sequence). Trimming cost V 0 bases and J 5 bases; bases outside gene matches: 10. CDR3 length: 17 amino acids. The CDR3 DNA follows: TGTGCCAGCAGCCAAGATAGGGGAGCGGGGGACTTAGATACGCAGTATTTT. Its protein is CASSQDRGAGDLDTQYF.

The chain joins TRBV11-1 to TRBJ1-2; 7 bases are a match to TRBD1. V shed 5 bases, J shed 3 bases, and the junction held 9 bases outside the gene matches. Germline CDR1 and CDR2: SGHAT and FQDESV (reference sequence). The CDR3 loop spans 15 amino acids. CDR3 loop: CASSPRTGRYYGYTF. The CDR3 coding sequence is TGTGCCAGCAGCCCGAGGACAGGCCGCTACTATGGCTACACCTTC.

The rearrangement joins TRBV23-1 to TRBJ2-5; 13 positions match TRBD2. TRBV23-1 is reported as an ORF; its role is uncertain. J gave up 5 bases and V 0 bases, and 9 bases lay outside the gene matches. The CDR3 length is 18 residues. CDR3 residues: CASSQSKTSGGSAETQYF. As DNA, the CDR3 is TGCGCCAGCAGTCAATCGAAGACTAGCGGGGGGTCGGCTGAGACCCAGTACTTC.

The chain carries TRBV19 and TRBJ2-7; no definite D call. This CDR3 spans 14 amino acids. CDR1 and CDR2 (germline): LNHDA, SQIVND (reference sequence). Trimming stripped 7 bases from V and 3 bases from J, with 16 bases between. CDR3 nucleotides: TGTGCCAGTAATCACGGACCGGACGACTACGAGCAGTACTTC. It encodes CASNHGPDDYEQYF. Full variable domain (rest looked up from reference TRBV19 and TRBJ2-7): DGGITQSPKYLFRKEGQNVTLSCEQNLNHDAMYWYRQDPGQGLRLIYYSQIVNDFQKGDIAEGYSVSREKKESFPLTVTSAQKNPTAFYLCASNHGPDDYEQYFGPGTRLTVT.

Of note for this clonotype: The CDR3 carries no conserved terminal phenylalanine or tryptophan, so it likely arises from a read error. The chain carries TRBV7-9 and TRBJ2-7; 9 nucleotides align to TRBD1. From germline, CDR1 is SEHNR and CDR2 FQNEAQ (reference sequence). After removal of 4 bases from V and 4 bases from J, the junction contained 8 bases not matched to a gene. The CDR3 consists of 15 residues. CDR3 protein: CASSYAGTGTYEQYY. In DNA, the CDR3 is TGTGCCAGCAGCTATGCCGGGACAGGGACTTACGAGCAGTACTAC.

This clonotype was counted a few times. The chain is built from TRBV28 and TRBJ2-3, with a tentative D call TRBD1 (6 bases). From germline, CDR1 is MDHEN and CDR2 SYDVKM. The CDR3 extends over 12 amino acids. V lost 5 bases, J lost 6 bases, and 9 bases lay in between. CDR3 sequence reads: CASSQQGDTQYF. The CDR3, as DNA: TGTGCCAGCAGTCAGCAGGGGGATACGCAGTATTTT. Full variable domain (missing parts from reference TRBV28 and TRBJ2-3): DVKVTQSSRYLVKRTGEKVFLECVQDMDHENMFWYRQDPGLGLRLIYFSYDVKMKEKGDIPEGYSVSREKKERFSLILESASTNQTSMYLCASSQQGDTQYFGPGTRLTVL.

This clonotype came up a few times. The CDR3 reads CASSQGHNEQFF. In nucleotides, the CDR3 is TGCGCCAGCAGCCAAGGACACAATGAGCAGTTCTTC. The chain is built from TRBV4-1 and TRBJ2-1; D uncertain. V gave up 1 base and J gave up 5 bases, with 3 bases separating them. The CDR3 runs 12 residues. The germline V gene has CDR1 MGHRA and CDR2 YSYEKL.

The rearrangement links TRBV4-2 to TRBJ2-3; maybe TRBD2 (6 bases). With 5 bases removed from V and 0 bases from J, the gap between germline ends came to 21 bases. The CDR3 is made up of 18 amino acids. The germline V gene has CDR1 LGHNA and CDR2 YNFKEQ. The CDR3 here is CASSSGLLTGTSTDTQYF. The CDR3 DNA sequence: TGTGCCAGCAGCTCCGGACTCCTTACCGGGACTAGCACAGATACGCAGTATTTT.

This clonotype has just a few counts. The CDR3 spells CASSPSSGTSGSKEQFF. The CDR3 nucleotides are TGTGCCAGCAGCCCATCCTCCGGGACTAGCGGGAGTAAGGAGCAGTTCTTC. This chain uses TRBV7-2 with TRBJ2-1; 14 bases map to TRBD2. V shed 5 bases and J 10 bases; nucleotides not matched to a gene: 13. Germline-derived CDR1 and CDR2 are SGHTA and FQGNSA. This CDR3 is 17 amino acids long.

V and J are TRBV12-5 and TRBJ1-6; D call uncertain. The CDR3 spans 12 residues. Germline CDR1 LGHNT, CDR2 FRNRAP. V lost 1 base and J lost 8, with 3 bases in between. The CDR3 DNA reads as TGTGCTAGTGGTTTGGAGGATTCACCCCTCCACTTT. Protein: CASGLEDSPLHF.

The V gene is TRBV27, the J gene TRBJ2-1, with 9 nucleotides matching TRBD2. Germline CDR1 and CDR2: MNHEY and SMNVEV (reference sequence). Trimming at V came to 5 bases and at J to 5 bases, leaving 10 bases not matched to a gene. The CDR3 runs 16 residues. CDR3 DNA: TGTGCCAGCAGTCCAAATGCGGGAGGGCCAAACAATGAGCAGTTCTTC. Translated: CASSPNAGGPNNEQFF.

This clonotype came up a few times. This chain connects TRBV7-9 to TRBJ2-7, with 10 bases identical to TRBD2. V was clipped by 5 bases and J by 6 bases; unmatched bases: 10. Germline V gene data show CDR1 as SEHNR and CDR2 as FQNEAQ (reference sequence). The CDR3 totals 15 residues. The CDR3 spells CASSTQREGRREQYF. The DNA of the CDR3 is TGTGCCAGCAGCACCCAGCGGGAGGGCCGGCGCGAGCAGTACTTC.